Presented here are 6 T cell receptor beta chains from one specimen sequenced in a study of T cell responses to AZD1222 COVID-19 vaccine. TCRdb's copy holds only in-frame clones and misses some; the assay was immunoSEQ multiplex PCR. The data contain about 270,000 clones, 90% to 95% of them singletons. Sequences were derived from peripheral blood, sampled 28 days after the second AZD1222 dose. The receptors originated from an adult who received the AZD1222 COVID-19 vaccine.

The V gene is TRBV27, the J gene TRBJ2-1, with D possibly being TRBD1 (6 bases). There are 18 residues in the CDR3. Germline CDR1 is MNHEY and CDR2 is SMNVEV (reference sequence). Between the trimmed V and J ends, which lost 4 bases and 1 base, there was a span of 20 bases. Written as DNA, the CDR3 is TGTGCCAGCAGTTCGGCTGGGACATCCTCATTATCCTACAATGAGCAGTTCTTC. It specifies CASSSAGTSSLSYNEQFF.

In DNA, the CDR3 is TGTGCCAGCAGCTTAGGCCGGAGTGTTTTGTGGCCGAACACCGGGGAGCTGTTTTTT. This translates into CASSLGRSVLWPNTGELFF. The V and J genes are TRBV7-2 and TRBJ2-2; D gene unclear. Germline CDR1 is SGHTA and CDR2 is FQGNSA. The V gene lost 1 base and the J gene lost 0 bases, with 18 bases spanning the gap. The CDR3 spans 19 residues.

The chain links TRBV25-1 to TRBJ2-5, with 7 bases that match TRBD2. The J segment lost 2 bases and the V segment lost 4 bases, leaving 4 bases of the junction unmatched. This CDR3 region has 14 residues. The germline V gene has CDR1 MGHDK and CDR2 SYGVNS. The CDR3, as DNA: TGTGCCAGCAGTGTCCAGGGAGGGCAAGAGACCCAGTACTTC. It codes for CASSVQGGQETQYF.

V and J are TRBV12-5 and TRBJ2-5, with TRBD2 matching over 7 bases. The ends lost 3 bases at V and 6 bases at J; junction bases unmatched: 16. CDR1 is LGHNT, CDR2 FRNRAP, per germline. This CDR3 has 17 amino acids. CDR3 in DNA: TGTGCTAGTGGTTTCTCGATGCGGTTGACTAGCCGACAGACCCAGTACTTC. This codes for CASGFSMRLTSRQTQYF.

The chain employs TRBV7-2 and TRBJ1-4; unclear D gene. V was shortened by 5 bases and J by 8 bases, with 12 bases between the two germline ends. The CDR3 is 13 residues long. CDR1 is SGHTA, CDR2 FQGNSA, per germline. The CDR3 DNA follows: TGTGCCAGCAGCGGCTCACAAGGAGAAAAACTGTTTTTT. The encoded protein is CASSGSQGEKLFF.

CDR3: CASSQDPGDEQFF. The CDR3 coding sequence is TGTGCCAGCAGCCAAGATCCTGGGGATGAGCAGTTCTTC. The rearrangement joins TRBV3-1 (or the pseudogene TRBV3-2) to TRBJ2-1; no clear D. Trimming stripped 0 bases from V and 8 bases from J, with 8 bases between. The CDR3 spans 13 residues. Germline V gene data show CDR1 as LGHDT and CDR2 as YNNKEL (reference sequence).